This T cell receptor (beta chain) was recorded in a study of neurological immune-mediated disorders. Study results and limitations: Subjects shared no identical expanded-clone CDR3 amino acid sequences, suggesting private TCR-beta repertoires in all groups.

The group of healthy controls was made up of people who were blood bank volunteers in Maryland, USA. The unsorted libraries originated from 2 million PBMCs kept at -80 C. As for the cDNA, it was generated by 5'RACE with 10-nucleotide random UMIs. Via MiXCR, TCRdb re-called the 5' RACE reads, giving one row per CDR3 protein. Counted here are approximately 30,000 distinct CDR3 sequences, under 7% occurring once; the ten biggest clones make up roughly 10%. This clonotype showed up many times. What it binds is not known. The length of the CDR3 is 13 residues. Germline V lookup: CDR1 DFQATT, CDR2 SNEGSKA (reference sequence). V lost 6 bases to trimming and J lost 1 base; unmatched junction nucleotides: 3.

The V call is TRBV20-1, the J call TRBJ2-1, with 7 bases aligning to TRBD2. This receptor was identified in a woman aged 45-60 years in good health. The sequencing input was PBMCs. DNA for the CDR3: TGCAGTGCAACGGGACTATCCTACAATGAGCAGTTCTTC. As protein: CSATGLSYNEQFF.